This note documents a single T cell receptor (beta chain) sequence. Germline V CDR1 and CDR2: LNHDA, SQIVND (reference sequence). This CDR3 region has 18 residues. Trimming took 4 bases from V and 8 from J; bases not matched to a gene: 16. Produced via immunoSEQ multiplex PCR; TCRdb's table is partial and in-frame only. The data contain some 38,000 clones, about nine tenths of them singletons. The data derive from a study of blood T cell repertoires in COVID-19. The sample taken for sequencing was peripheral blood. The gene calls are TRBV19 and TRBJ2-1; 11 nucleotides line up with TRBD2. The source is a man aged 70-80 years with acute or convalescent COVID-19. CDR3 residues: CASSTTFLLAGDMDEQFF. CDR3 sequence (DNA): TGTGCCAGTAGTACCACCTTCCTACTAGCGGGAGATATGGATGAGCAGTTCTTC.